This T cell receptor (beta chain) was captured in a study of T cells in Graves' hyperthyroidism and ophthalmopathy. Amplified TCR beta CDR3 regions came from RNA transcripts. A first-round RT-PCR of the TCR CDR3 used the HTBI primer set. Each CDR3 protein gets one entry after TCRdb re-called the multiplex PCR reads with MiXCR. The sample carries around 690,000 distinct CDR3 sequences, less than 25% recorded once. The table lists this clonotype with many counts. The receptor was isolated from a man in his thirties or forties with Graves' ophthalmopathy. Sequenced sample: blood.

CDR3 DNA sequence: TGTGCCAGCAGCTTAGTGTCTCAGGGGACAGGAGAGAACGAGCAGTACTTC. This translates into CASSLVSQGTGENEQYF. The V and J genes are TRBV7-8 and TRBJ2-7, with TRBD1 matching 8 bases. This CDR3 region has 17 residues. Trimming at V came to 1 base and at J to 5 bases, leaving 13 bases not matched to a gene. In germline, CDR1 is SGHVS, CDR2 FQNEAQ.